This TCR beta chain derives from a study of cytomegalovirus exposure and HLA in healthy donors. Study-wide context: HLA-typed donors were the source of around 77 million unique TCRs held in an early data release. Study-level findings and limits: Because they were indistinguishable, some V segments, including TRBV6-2 and TRBV6-3, were excluded. Most TCR beta V segments were productive about 87% or about 30% of the time in an earlier analysis.

The donors gave bone marrow, and they were healthy. Trimming shortened V by 0 bases and J by 3 bases, and 10 bases separated the two germline ends. Germline V lookup: CDR1 SGDLS, CDR2 YYNGEE. This CDR3 is built from 15 residues. On this clone itself: Its antigen is unidentified.

Researchers ran the PCR with 60 Vbeta and 13 Jbeta primers. Repertoires were generated with immunoSEQ multiplex PCR, while TCRdb's copy carries only in-frame clones and drops some. Recorded for this sample: 75,000 to 95,000 clones. J is TRBJ2-1 and V is TRBV9, with D perhaps matching TRBD2 (5 bases). Input material: PBMCs. The TCR sequence derives from a woman aged 55-70 years in good health and CMV-seronegative. The CDR3 region has the DNA TGTGCCAGCAGCGTAGTCGGCGGGCTCTACAATGAGCAGTTCTTC. Its protein product is CASSVVGGLYNEQFF.